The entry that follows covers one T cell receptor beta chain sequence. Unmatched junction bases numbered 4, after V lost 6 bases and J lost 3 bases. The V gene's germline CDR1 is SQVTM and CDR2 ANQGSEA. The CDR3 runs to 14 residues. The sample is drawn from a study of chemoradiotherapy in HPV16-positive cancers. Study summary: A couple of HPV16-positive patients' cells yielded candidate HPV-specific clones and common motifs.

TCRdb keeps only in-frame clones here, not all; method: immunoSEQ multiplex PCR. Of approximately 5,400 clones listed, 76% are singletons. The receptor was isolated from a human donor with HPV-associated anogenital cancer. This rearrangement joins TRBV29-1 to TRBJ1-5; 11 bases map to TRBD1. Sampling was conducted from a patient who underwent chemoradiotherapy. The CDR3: CSVGTGGPNQPQHF. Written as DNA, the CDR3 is TGCAGCGTGGGGACAGGGGGACCCAATCAGCCCCAGCATTTT.